This entry concerns a single T cell receptor (beta chain). Its antigen specificity is not known. Qualities for individual bases were not recorded, and no much larger clone is one base off. From the cysteine up to the phenylalanine, the CDR3 has a length of 16 residues. The sequence is cut down to CDR3 DNA, 48 bases in frame from base 1. CDR1 and CDR2 are read off the germline V gene (reference sequence) as SGHNT and YYREEE. Trimmed from V: 5 bases; trimmed from J: 1 base; junction bases lacking a gene match: 9. These data belong to a study of OX40 agonist ivuxolimab in advanced cancers. With regard to the full study: Ivuxolimab was a fully human IgG2 agonistic monoclonal antibody targeting the costimulatory receptor OX40 (CD134). Intravenous ivuxolimab was administered to patients every 2 weeks at six dose levels: 0.01, 0.1, 0.3, 1.5, 3 and 10 mg/kg. Among the roughly 52 dose-escalation patients, around 20 had hepatocellular carcinoma, some 15 melanoma, 9 renal cell carcinoma and 9 head and neck cancer. The dose-escalation cohort was about 83% male with a mean age of 60 years, ranging from about 20 to 80. Prior anti-PD-1, anti-PD-L1 or anti-CTLA-4 therapy was permitted, and checkpoint inhibitors had been received by roughly 42% of dose-escalation patients. Three dose-escalation patients achieved partial responses, one with hepatocellular carcinoma and two with cutaneous melanoma. Peripheral TCRbeta sequencing was intended to test whether TCR sequence diversity was altered and clonal T-cell expansion was caused by ivuxolimab. The paper covers the monotherapy dose-escalation part of the phase I ivuxolimab trial, which included N ≈ 52 patients. The investigation overall reported the following: The antigen specificity of the peripheral T cells that underwent clonal expansion was not determined. Low levels of normalized T-cell clonal expansion were also seen in some patients who did not respond. Partial responders in the 0.1-3.0 mg/kg groups had among the lowest normalized peripheral clonal expansion, especially among CD8+ T cells. At doses from 0.1 to 3.0 mg/kg, clonal expansion was seen in both CD4+ and CD8+ blood T cells between baseline and week 6. After ivuxolimab, expanded clones were on average more numerous among CD8+ T cells than among CD4+ T cells.

To sequence the TCRbeta CDR3 region, genomic DNA was isolated from the sorted cells. The immunoSEQ Assay was used to sequence the TCRbeta CDR3 regions. Here the immuneACCESS table is served through TCRdb, limited to in-frame sequences with V and J called. Missing clones are a known gap in these copies; in checked studies unresolved V genes cover under half, and the rest lacks a known reason. In this sample the table shows tens of thousands of clones, 70% to 90% of which occur a single time. Of the sample, roughly 1.1% falls within the top ten clones. Patients with autoimmune disease history or receiving systemic immunosuppression were excluded from the trial. In every dose cohort, peripheral blood was drawn for TCR sequencing at baseline, cycle 4 day 1, and cycle 7 day 1. The samples were drawn from a first-in-human, open-label, multicenter phase I dose-escalation trial of ivuxolimab. Adults with locally advanced or metastatic melanoma, renal cell, hepatocellular, or head and neck squamous cell carcinoma were enrolled in the trial. Before TCR sequencing, CD4+ T cells and CD8+ T cells from peripheral blood were sorted into separate populations.

The sequence joins TRBV5-4 to TRBJ2-5, and 9 bases in between align with TRBD2. Material: CD4+ or CD8+ T cells sorted from blood, obtained in a trial of the OX40 agonist ivuxolimab. This receptor was taken from an adult with an advanced solid tumor such as melanoma, head and neck, liver or kidney cancer. CDR3 loop: CASRLSAGGPQETQYF. The DNA is as follows: TGTGCCAGCAGGTTGAGTGCGGGAGGGCCCCAAGAGACCCAGTACTTC.